Listed here are 10 T cell receptor beta chains from one sample, sequenced in a study of T cells in Graves' hyperthyroidism and ophthalmopathy. It was RNA transcripts that yielded the amplified TCR beta CDR3 regions. The HTBI primer set drove a first-round RT-PCR of the TCR CDR3. One entry per CDR3 protein results from TCRdb running MiXCR on the multiplex PCR reads. The data contain about 680,000 distinct CDR3 sequences, just over 35% of them seen just once; the ten biggest clones take up roughly 30%. The specimen sequenced was blood. These TCRs come from a woman aged 40 to 50 with Graves' hyperthyroidism.

V is TRBV2 and J is TRBJ2-5; no definite D call. Germline-derived CDR1 and CDR2 are SNHLY and FYNNEI. The V end lost 9 bases, the J end lost 4 bases, and 12 bases lay between the germline ends. This CDR3 contains 12 residues. The CDR3 loop reads CASNYRIETQYF. DNA for the CDR3: TGTGCCAGTAACTATCGAATAGAGACCCAGTACTTC. The full variable domain, with the rest looked up from reference TRBV2 and TRBJ2-5, is EPEVTQTPSHQVTQMGQEVILRCVPISNHLYFYWYRQILGQKVEFLVSFYNNEISEKSEIFDDQFSVERPDGSNFTLKIRSTKLEDSAMYFCASNYRIETQYFGPGTRLLVL.

This clonotype was detected only a few times. The rearrangement joins TRBV9 to TRBJ1-5; weak D call: TRBD1 (6 bases). Germline-derived CDR1 and CDR2 are SGDLS and YYNGEE. This CDR3 comprises 16 residues. Trimming stripped 3 bases from V and 4 bases from J, with 17 bases between. Here the CDR3 reads CASSAGTPTSNQPQHF. The DNA of the CDR3 is TGTGCCAGCAGCGCAGGGACACCGACATCAAATCAGCCCCAGCATTTT.

This clonotype was detected many times. The chain couples TRBV2 to TRBJ1-2, with a tentative D call TRBD1 (6 bases). Trimming took 9 bases from V and 4 from J, leaving 15 bases between them. The CDR3 sequence is 13 residues long. Germline-derived CDR1 and CDR2 are SNHLY and FYNNEI. CDR3 sequence reads: CASGQSKSYGYTF. CDR3 nucleotide sequence: TGTGCCAGTGGACAGAGTAAGTCCTATGGCTACACCTTC.

This clonotype showed up many times. The chain uses TRBV7-2 and TRBJ2-5; 14 bases are a match to TRBD2. The CDR3 runs 16 residues. J gave up 3 bases and V 2 bases, and 2 bases lay outside the gene matches. Germline V lookup: CDR1 SGHTA, CDR2 FQGNSA. In DNA form, the CDR3 reads TGTGCCAGCAGCTTAAGGACTAGCGGGGGGAAAGAGACCCAGTACTTC. Translating it yields CASSLRTSGGKETQYF.

The chain combines TRBV29-1 with TRBJ2-2, with D possibly being TRBD1 (6 bases). Deletions cut 3 bases from V and 6 bases from J, with 17 bases between. The CDR3 runs 15 residues. Germline loops: CDR1 SQVTM, CDR2 ANQGSEA. The CDR3 DNA follows: TGCAGCGTTGAGATTGGACAGTCGGGGTCCGGGGAGCTGTTTTTT. Protein: CSVEIGQSGSGELFF.

CDR3 amino acids: CASSQELRQGEQYF. The CDR3 nucleotides are TGCGCCAGCAGCCAAGAGCTCCGGCAGGGCGAGCAGTACTTC. The V call is TRBV4-3, the J call TRBJ2-7; D perhaps matches TRBD1 (5 bases). The CDR3 runs to 14 residues. Germline lookup yields CDR1 LGHNA and CDR2 YSLEER. Trimming removed 0 bases from V and 6 bases from J, with 12 bases in between.

With regard to this clonotype: A junction end diverges from the germline sequence, so it may reflect a read error. The V gene is TRBV6-5, the J gene TRBJ1-2; tentative D call: TRBD1 (6 bases). The CDR3 consists of 15 residues. The V gene's germline CDR1 is MNHEY and CDR2 SVGAGI. Here the CDR3 reads CASGYSGASIGGYTF. In DNA, the CDR3 is TGTGCCAGCGGTTACTCGGGGGCCAGCATCGGTGGCTACACCTTC.

This clonotype was seen at least ten times. This chain joins TRBV29-1 and TRBJ2-7, with 9 bases matching TRBD1. Germline V gives CDR1 SQVTM, CDR2 ANQGSEA. Trimming at V came to 2 bases and at J to 2 bases, leaving 7 bases not matched to a gene. The CDR3 runs to 15 residues. This CDR3 reads CSVETPGQGTYEQYF. CDR3 coding DNA: TGCAGCGTTGAAACTCCGGGACAGGGAACCTACGAGCAGTACTTC.

This clonotype was detected once. The chain couples TRBV20-1 to TRBJ2-2; D might be TRBD1 (6 bases). The germline CDR1 and CDR2 sequences are DFQATT and SNEGSKA (reference sequence). Trimming shortened V by 5 bases and J by 3 bases, and 10 bases separated the two germline ends. The CDR3 consists of 13 residues. DNA of the CDR3: TGCAGTGCTCTGACAGGTGACACCGGGGAGCTGTTTTTT. Amino acids: CSALTGDTGELFF.

The chain is built from TRBV2 and TRBJ2-7, with D tentatively TRBD2 (6 bases). Near its end, the DNA agrees better with TRBJ2-1, so the J call may be wrong. CDR1 SNHLY and CDR2 FYNNEI come from the germline V gene. The CDR3 consists of 11 residues. CDR3 coding DNA: TGTGCCAGCAGATCGCGGGGTGAGCAGTTCTTC. Its protein is CASRSRGEQFF.